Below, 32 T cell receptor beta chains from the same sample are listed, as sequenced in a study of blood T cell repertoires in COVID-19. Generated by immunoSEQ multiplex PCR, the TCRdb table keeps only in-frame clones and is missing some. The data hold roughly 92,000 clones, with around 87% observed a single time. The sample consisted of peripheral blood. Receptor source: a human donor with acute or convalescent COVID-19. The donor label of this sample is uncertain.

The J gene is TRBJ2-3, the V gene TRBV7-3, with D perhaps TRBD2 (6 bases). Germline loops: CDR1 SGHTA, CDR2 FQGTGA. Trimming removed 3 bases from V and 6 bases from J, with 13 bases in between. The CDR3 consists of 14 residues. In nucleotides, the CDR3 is TGTGCCAGCAGCTTCGGGGGATCGGCGGATACGCAGTATTTT. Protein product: CASSFGGSADTQYF.

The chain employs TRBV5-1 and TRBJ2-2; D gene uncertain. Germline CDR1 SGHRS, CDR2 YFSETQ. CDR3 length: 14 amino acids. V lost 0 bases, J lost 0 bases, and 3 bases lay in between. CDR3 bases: TGCGCCAGCAGCTTGGAGCCGAACACCGGGGAGCTGTTTTTT. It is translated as CASSLEPNTGELFF.

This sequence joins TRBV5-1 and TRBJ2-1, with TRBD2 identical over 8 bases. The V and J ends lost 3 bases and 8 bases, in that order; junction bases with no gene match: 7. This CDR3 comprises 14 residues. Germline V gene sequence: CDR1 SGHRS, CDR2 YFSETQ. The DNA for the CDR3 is TGCGCCAGCAGCTCACGGGGGGGCCGGGATGAGCAGTTCTTC. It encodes CASSSRGGRDEQFF.

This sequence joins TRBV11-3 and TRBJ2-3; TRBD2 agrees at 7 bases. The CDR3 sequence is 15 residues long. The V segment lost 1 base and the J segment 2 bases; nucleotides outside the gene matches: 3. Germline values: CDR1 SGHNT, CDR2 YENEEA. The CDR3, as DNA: TGTGCCAGCAGCTTAGGGGGGAGGGACACAGATACGCAGTATTTT. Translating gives CASSLGGRDTDTQYF.

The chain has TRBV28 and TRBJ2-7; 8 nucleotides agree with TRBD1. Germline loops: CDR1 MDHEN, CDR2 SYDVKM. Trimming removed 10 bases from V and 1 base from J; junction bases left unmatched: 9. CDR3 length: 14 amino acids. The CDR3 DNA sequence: TGTGCCACCCGGAGACAGGGGAAATCCTACGAGCAGTACTTC. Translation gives CATRRQGKSYEQYF.

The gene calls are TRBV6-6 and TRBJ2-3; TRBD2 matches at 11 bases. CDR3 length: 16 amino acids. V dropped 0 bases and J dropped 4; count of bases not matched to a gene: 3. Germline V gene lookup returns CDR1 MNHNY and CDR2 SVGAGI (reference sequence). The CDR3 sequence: CASSYSPTSGADTQYF. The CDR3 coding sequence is TGTGCCAGCAGTTACTCTCCGACTAGCGGGGCAGATACGCAGTATTTT.

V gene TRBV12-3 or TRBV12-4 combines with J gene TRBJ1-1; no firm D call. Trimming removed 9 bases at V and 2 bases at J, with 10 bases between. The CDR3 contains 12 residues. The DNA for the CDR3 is TGTGCCAGTTCTACTCTTAACACTGAAGCTTTCTTT. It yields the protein CASSTLNTEAFF.

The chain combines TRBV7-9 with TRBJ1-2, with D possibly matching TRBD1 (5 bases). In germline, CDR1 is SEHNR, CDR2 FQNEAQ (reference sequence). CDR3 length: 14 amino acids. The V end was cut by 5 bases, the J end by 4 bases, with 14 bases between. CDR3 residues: CASSPVGLSYGYTF. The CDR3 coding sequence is TGTGCCAGCAGCCCGGTGGGACTATCCTATGGCTACACCTTC.

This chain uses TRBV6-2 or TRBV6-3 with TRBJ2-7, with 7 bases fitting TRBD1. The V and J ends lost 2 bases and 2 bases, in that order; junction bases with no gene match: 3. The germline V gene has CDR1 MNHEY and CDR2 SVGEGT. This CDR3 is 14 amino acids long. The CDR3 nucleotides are TGTGCCAGCAGTTACAAGACAGGGCCCTACGAGCAGTACTTC. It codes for CASSYKTGPYEQYF.

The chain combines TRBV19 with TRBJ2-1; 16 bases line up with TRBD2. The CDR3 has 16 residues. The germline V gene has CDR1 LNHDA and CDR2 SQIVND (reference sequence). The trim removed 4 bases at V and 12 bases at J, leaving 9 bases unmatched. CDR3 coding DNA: TGTGCCAGTAGTACCACGACCGGGACTAGCGGGGGGGGGCAGTTCTTC. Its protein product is CASSTTTGTSGGGQFF.

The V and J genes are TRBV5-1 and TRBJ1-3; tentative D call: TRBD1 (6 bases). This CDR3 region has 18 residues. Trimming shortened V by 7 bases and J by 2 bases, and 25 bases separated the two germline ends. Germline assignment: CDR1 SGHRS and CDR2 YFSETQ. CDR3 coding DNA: TGCGCCAGCGCGCCGCAGACAGGTCTGAAGGGGCCTGGAAACACCATATATTTT. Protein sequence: CASAPQTGLKGPGNTIYF.

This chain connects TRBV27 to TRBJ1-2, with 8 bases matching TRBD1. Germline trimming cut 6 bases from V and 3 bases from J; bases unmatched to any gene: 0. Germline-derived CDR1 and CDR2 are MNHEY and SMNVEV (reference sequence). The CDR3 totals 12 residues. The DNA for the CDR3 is TGTGCCAGCAGGGGACAGGACTATGGCTACACCTTC. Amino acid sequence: CASRGQDYGYTF.

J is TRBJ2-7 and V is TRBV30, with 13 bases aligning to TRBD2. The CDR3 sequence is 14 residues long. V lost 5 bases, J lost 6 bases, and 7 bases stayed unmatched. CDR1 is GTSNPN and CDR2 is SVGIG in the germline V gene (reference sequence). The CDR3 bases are TGTGCCTGGCGACTAGCGGGGGGAGGCCTCGAGCAGTACTTC. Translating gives CAWRLAGGGLEQYF.

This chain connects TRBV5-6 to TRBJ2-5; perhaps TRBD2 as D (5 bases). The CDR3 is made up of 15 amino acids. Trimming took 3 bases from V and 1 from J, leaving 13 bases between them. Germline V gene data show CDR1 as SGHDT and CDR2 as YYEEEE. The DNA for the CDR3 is TGTGCCAGCAGCTGGGGAGACTACCTCCAAGAGACCCAGTACTTC. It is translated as CASSWGDYLQETQYF.

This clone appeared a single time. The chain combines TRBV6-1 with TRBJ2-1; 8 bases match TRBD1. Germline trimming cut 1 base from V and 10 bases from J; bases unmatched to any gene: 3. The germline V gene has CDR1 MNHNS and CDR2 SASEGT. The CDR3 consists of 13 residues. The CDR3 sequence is CASSEGRDREQFF. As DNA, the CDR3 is TGTGCCAGCAGTGAAGGCCGGGACAGGGAGCAGTTCTTC.

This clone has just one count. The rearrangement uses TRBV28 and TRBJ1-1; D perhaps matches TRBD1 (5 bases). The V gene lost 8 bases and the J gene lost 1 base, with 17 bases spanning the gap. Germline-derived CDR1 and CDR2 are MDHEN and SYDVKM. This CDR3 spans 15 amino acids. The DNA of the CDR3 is TGTGCCAGCTCGGTCGGGGGGACTCAGAACACTGAAGCTTTCTTT. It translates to CASSVGGTQNTEAFF.

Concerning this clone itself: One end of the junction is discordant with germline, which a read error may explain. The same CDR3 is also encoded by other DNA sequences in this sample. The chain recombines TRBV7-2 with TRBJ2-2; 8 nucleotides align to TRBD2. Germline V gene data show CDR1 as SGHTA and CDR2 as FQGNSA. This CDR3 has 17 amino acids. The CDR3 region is CASSSPRRGASNGELFF. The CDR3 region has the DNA TGTGCCAGCAGCTCGCCGCGGCGGGGGGCTAGCAACGGGGAGCTATTTTTT.

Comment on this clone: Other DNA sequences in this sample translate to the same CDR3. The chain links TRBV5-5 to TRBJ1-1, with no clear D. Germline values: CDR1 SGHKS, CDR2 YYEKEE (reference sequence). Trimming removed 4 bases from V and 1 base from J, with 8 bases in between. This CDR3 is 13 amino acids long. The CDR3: CASSLTGNTEAFF. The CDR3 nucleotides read TGTGCCAGCAGCCTTACGGGGAACACTGAAGCTTTCTTT.

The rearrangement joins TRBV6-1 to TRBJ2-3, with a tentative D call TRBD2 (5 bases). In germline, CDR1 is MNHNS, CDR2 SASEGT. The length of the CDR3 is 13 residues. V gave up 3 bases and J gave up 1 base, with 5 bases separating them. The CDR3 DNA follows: TGTGCCAGCAGTGAGCGGGGCACAGATACGCAGTATTTT. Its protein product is CASSERGTDTQYF.

Written as DNA, the CDR3 is TGTGCCAGCAGCTCCCCCGGGGATACGCAGTATTTT. Its translation is CASSSPGDTQYF. The rearrangement joins TRBV7-2 to TRBJ2-3; no definite D call. Trimming stripped 4 bases from V and 6 bases from J, with 8 bases between. The germline V gene encodes CDR1 SGHTA and CDR2 FQGNSA. The CDR3 is made up of 12 amino acids.

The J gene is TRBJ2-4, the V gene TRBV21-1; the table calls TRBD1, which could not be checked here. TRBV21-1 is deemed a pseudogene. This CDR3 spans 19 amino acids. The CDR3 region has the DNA TGTGCCAGCAGCAAAGAGGGGACAGAAATTTTCCTAGCCAAAAACATTCAGTACTTC. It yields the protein CASSKEGTEIFLAKNIQYF.

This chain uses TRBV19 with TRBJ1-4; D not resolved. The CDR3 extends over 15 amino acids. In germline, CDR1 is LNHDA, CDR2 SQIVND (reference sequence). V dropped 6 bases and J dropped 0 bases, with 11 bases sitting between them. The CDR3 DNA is TGTGCCAGTAGGGAGACTGTTGCAACTAATGAAAAACTGTTTTTT. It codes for CASRETVATNEKLFF.

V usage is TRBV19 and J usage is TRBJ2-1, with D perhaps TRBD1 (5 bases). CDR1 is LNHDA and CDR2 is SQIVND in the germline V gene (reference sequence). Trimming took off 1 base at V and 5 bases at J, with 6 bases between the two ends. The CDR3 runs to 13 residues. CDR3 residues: CASSIGRDNEQFF. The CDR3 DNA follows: TGTGCCAGTAGTATAGGCAGGGACAATGAGCAGTTCTTC.

The CDR3 DNA is TGTGCCAGCAGCCGAGCTCTGGAGGGGTTCTCTGCAACTAATGAAAAACTGTTTTTT. Protein: CASSRALEGFSATNEKLFF. This chain connects TRBV5-6 to TRBJ1-4, with D perhaps TRBD1 (5 bases). There are 19 residues in the CDR3. The germline gives CDR1 SGHDT, CDR2 YYEEEE. The V and J ends lost 4 bases and 0 bases respectively, with 22 bases between them.

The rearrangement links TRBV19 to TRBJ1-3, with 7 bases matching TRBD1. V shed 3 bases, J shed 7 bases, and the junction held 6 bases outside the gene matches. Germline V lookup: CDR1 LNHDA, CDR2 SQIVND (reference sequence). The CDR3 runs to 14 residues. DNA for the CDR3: TGTGCCAGTAGTATGAAGGGGGCTCGGAACACCATATATTTT. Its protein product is CASSMKGARNTIYF.

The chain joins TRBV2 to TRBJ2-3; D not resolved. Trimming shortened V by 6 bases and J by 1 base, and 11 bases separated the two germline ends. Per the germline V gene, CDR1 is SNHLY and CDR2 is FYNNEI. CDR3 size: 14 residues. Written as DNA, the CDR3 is TGTGCCAGCAGCCCCCTAAGAGGCACAGATACGCAGTATTTT. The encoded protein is CASSPLRGTDTQYF. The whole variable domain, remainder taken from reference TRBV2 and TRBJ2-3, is EPEVTQTPSHQVTQMGQEVILRCVPISNHLYFYWYRQILGQKVEFLVSFYNNEISEKSEIFDDQFSVERPDGSNFTLKIRSTKLEDSAMYFCASSPLRGTDTQYFGPGTRLTVL.

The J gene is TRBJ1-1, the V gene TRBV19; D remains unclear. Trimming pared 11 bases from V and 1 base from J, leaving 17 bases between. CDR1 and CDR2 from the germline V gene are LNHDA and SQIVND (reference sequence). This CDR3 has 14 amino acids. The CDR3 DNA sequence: TGTGCCGCCAGAACCCTCAGTGGGAACACTGAAGCTTTCTTT. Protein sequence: CAARTLSGNTEAFF.

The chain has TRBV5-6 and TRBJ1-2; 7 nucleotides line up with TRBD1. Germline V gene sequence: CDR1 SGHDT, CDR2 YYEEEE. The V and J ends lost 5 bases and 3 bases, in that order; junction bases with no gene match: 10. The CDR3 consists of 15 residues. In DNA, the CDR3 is TGTGCCAGCAGTTACTACACAGGGGCCCACTATGGCTACACCTTC. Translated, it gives CASSYYTGAHYGYTF.

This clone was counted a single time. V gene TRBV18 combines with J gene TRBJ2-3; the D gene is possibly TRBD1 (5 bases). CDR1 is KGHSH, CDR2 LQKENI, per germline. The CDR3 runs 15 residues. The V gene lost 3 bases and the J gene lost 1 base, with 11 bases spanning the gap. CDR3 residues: CASSPTVGGTDTQYF. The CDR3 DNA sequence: TGTGCCAGCTCACCGACAGTTGGCGGCACAGATACGCAGTATTTT.

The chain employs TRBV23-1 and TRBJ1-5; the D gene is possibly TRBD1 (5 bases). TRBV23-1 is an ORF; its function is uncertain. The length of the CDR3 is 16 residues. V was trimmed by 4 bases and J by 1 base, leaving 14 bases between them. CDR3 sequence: CASSPRPSGSNQPQHF. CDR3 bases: TGCGCCAGCAGTCCTCGCCCCTCAGGGAGCAATCAGCCCCAGCATTTT.

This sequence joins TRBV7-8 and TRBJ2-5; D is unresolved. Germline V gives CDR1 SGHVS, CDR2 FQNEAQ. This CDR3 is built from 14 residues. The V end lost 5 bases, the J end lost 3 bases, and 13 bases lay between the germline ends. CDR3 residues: CASSLARLEETQYF. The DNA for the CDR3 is TGTGCCAGCAGCCTCGCCAGGTTGGAAGAGACCCAGTACTTC.

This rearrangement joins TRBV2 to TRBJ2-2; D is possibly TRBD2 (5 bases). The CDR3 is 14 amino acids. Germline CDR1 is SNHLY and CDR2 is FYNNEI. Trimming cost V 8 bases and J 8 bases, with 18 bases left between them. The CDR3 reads CASLRTPGVGELFF. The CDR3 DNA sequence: TGTGCCAGCCTAAGGACGCCCGGGGTAGGGGAGCTGTTTTTT. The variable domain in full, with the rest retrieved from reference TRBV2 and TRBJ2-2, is EPEVTQTPSHQVTQMGQEVILRCVPISNHLYFYWYRQILGQKVEFLVSFYNNEISEKSEIFDDQFSVERPDGSNFTLKIRSTKLEDSAMYFCASLRTPGVGELFFGEGSRLTVL.